This entry concerns a single T cell receptor beta chain. Antigen: not known. Relative to the germline gene, one junction end is altered; a read error may explain this. Study-wide points: Tumor memory CD4+ T cell TCR gene usage clustered with blood and lymph node memory CD4+ cells and lymph node naive CD4+ cells. The larger cohort examined one V-J beta rearrangement, not whole repertoires.

CD4+CD45RO+CD25- cells were isolated as memory CD4+ T cells. The CDR3 has 15 amino acids. Constant-region reverse primers amplified full-length variable regions, followed by semi-nested Nested Universal Primer A PCR. Each CDR3 protein gets one entry after TCRdb re-called the 5' RACE reads with MiXCR. The data contain 45,000 to 70,000 distinct CDR3 sequences, roughly 28% of them seen just once; the ten biggest clones take up approximately 3%. Input material: tumor-infiltrating memory CD4+ T cells sorted from the breast tumor. Subset denoted: memory CD4+ T cells, CD4+CD45RO+CD25-. This rearrangement joins TRBV12-3 or TRBV12-4 to TRBJ1-1; 10 bases fit TRBD1. This receptor was identified in a female donor with breast cancer. The CDR3 nucleotides read TGCGCCAGCAGTGCTGACAGGGGGCTGTTCACTGAAGCTTTCTTT. Amino acids: CASSADRGLFTEAFF.